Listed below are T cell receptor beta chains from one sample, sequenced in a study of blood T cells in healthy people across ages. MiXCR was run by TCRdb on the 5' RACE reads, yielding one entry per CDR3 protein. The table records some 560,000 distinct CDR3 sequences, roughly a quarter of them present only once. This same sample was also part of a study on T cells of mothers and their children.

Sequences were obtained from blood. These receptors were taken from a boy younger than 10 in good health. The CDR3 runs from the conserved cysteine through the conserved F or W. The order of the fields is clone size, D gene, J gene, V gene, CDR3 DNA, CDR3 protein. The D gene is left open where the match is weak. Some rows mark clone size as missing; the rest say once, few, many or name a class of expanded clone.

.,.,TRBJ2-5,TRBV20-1,TGCAGTGCTAGTGGGGGGACTTGGAGTGGAGAGACCCAGTACTTC,CSASGGTWSGETQYF
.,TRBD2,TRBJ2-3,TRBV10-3,TGTGCCATCAGTGCCGGGACTAGCGGCACAGATACGCAGTATTTT,CAISAGTSGTDTQYF
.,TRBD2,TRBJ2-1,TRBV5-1,TGCGCCAGCAGCGAGCTAGCGGGGGGGACCCAAGGTGAGCAGTTCTTC,CASSELAGGTQGEQFF
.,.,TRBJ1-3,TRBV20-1,TGCGGTGTCGGACGCCTCTCTGGAAACACCATATATTTT,CGVGRLSGNTIYF
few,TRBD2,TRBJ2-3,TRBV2,TGTGCCAGCAGTGATGACGGGGGGTACACAGATACGCAGTATTTT,CASSDDGGYTDTQYF
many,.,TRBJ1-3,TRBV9,TGTGCCAGCAGCGTAGGGTCGGGCTCTGGAAACACCATATATTTT,CASSVGSGSGNTIYF
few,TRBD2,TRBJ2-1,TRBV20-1,TGCAGTGCTAGAGAGGGACTAGAAGATGAGCAGTTCTTC,CSAREGLEDEQFF
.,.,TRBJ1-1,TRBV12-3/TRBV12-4,TGTGCCAGCAGATCAGGGTCCCGGGTAGGTACTGAAGCTTTCTTT,CASRSGSRVGTEAFF
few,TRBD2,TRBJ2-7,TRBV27,TGTGCCAGCAGTTTAAGACTAGCGACCGTTACCTACGAGCAGTACTTC,CASSLRLATVTYEQYF
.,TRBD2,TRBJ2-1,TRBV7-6,TGTGCCAGCAGCGATACCGGGACTAGCGGGGTCTGGGAGCAGTTCTTC,CASSDTGTSGVWEQFF
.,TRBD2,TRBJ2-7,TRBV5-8,TGTGCCAGCACCTCTAGCGGGGGTTCCTACGAGCAGTACTTC,CASTSSGGSYEQYF
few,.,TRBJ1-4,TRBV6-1,TGTGCCAGCCTCTGGGAGCCTTCAAGTGAAAAACTGTTTTTT,CASLWEPSSEKLFF
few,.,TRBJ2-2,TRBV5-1,TGCGCCAGCAGCCCCCTCGGAGGGGGGAACACCGGGGAGCTGTTTTTT,CASSPLGGGNTGELFF
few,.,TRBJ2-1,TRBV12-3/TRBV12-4,TGTGCCAGCAGTGAAGGGCCCAGAAATGAGCAGTTCTTC,CASSEGPRNEQFF
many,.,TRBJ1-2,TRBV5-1,TGCGCCAGCAGCCTAGACGGAGACTATGGCTACACCTTC,CASSLDGDYGYTF
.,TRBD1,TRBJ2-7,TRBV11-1,TGTGCCAGCAGCCCCAGACATCGACAGGGCGGATCCTACGAGCAGTACTTC,CASSPRHRQGGSYEQYF
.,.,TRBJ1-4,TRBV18,TGTGCCAGCTCACCACCAGGTGGTAATGAAAAACTGTTTTTT,CASSPPGGNEKLFF
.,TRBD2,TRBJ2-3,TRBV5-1,TGCGCCAGCAGCTGGGGGACTAGCGTGGATACGCAGTATTTT,CASSWGTSVDTQYF
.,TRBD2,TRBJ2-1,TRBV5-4,TGTGCCAGCAGCTTGACAGCGGGGGGCCGGTGGGAGCAGTTCTTC,CASSLTAGGRWEQFF
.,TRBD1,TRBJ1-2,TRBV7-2,TGTGCCAGCAGCCAAGGACAGGGAGACGTTGGCTATGGCTACACCTTC,CASSQGQGDVGYGYTF
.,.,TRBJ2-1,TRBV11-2,TGTGCCAGCAGCTTTACAGCGACAAATGAGCAGTTCTTC,CASSFTATNEQFF
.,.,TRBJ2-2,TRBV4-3,TGCGCCAGCAGCTTACACCTCGCCGGGGAGCTGTTTTTT,CASSLHLAGELFF
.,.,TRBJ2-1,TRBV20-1,TGCAGTGCGCGGGTGACCGGGTTGTCCTACAATGAGCAGTTCTTC,CSARVTGLSYNEQFF
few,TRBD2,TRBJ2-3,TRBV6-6,TGTGCCAGCAGTTACTCCGTAGCGGGCCATACGCAGTATTTT,CASSYSVAGHTQYF
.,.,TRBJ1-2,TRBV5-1,TGCGCCAGCAGCTTGGGCGGGGGCTTCAACTATGGCTACACCTTC,CASSLGGGFNYGYTF
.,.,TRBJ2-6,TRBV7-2,TGTGCCAGCAGCTTAAGGTCCTCCAGTATCTCTGGGGCCAACGTCCTGACTTTC,CASSLRSSSISGANVLTF
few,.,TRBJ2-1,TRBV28,TGTGCCAGCAGTGTTGGCGGTGTCGGCAATGAGCAGTTCTTC,CASSVGGVGNEQFF
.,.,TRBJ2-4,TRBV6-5,TGTGCCAGCAGGGATCCAATAGCCAAAAACATTCAGTACTTC,CASRDPIAKNIQYF
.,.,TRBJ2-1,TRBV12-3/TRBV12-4,TGTGCCAGCAGTTTAGGCGTCAATGAGCAGCTCTTC,CASSLGVNEQLF
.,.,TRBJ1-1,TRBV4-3,TGCGCCAGCAGCCAAGATCAAGGGGCGAACACTGAAGCTTTCTTT,CASSQDQGANTEAFF
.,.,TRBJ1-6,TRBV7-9,TGTGCCAGCACCCCGAGCAGGGGAAATTCACCCCTCCACTTT,CASTPSRGNSPLHF
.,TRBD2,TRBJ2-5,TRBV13,TGTGCCAGCAGCTCAGGGCTGGGACTAGCGGGGGAACAAGAGACCCAGTACTTC,CASSSGLGLAGEQETQYF
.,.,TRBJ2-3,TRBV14,TGTGCCAGCAGCCAAGAAGTAGACAGGACAGATACGCAGTATTTT,CASSQEVDRTDTQYF
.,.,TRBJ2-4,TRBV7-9,TGTGCCAGCAGCTCGGGGACGGTCAAAAACATTCAGTACTTC,CASSSGTVKNIQYF
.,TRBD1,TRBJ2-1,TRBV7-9,TGTGCCAGCAGCCTCGGGACAGGGTCCGCAGAGCAGTTCTTC,CASSLGTGSAEQFF
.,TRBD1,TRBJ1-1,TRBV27,TGTGCCAGCAGGCAAGGGACAGGGGGCGGAACTGAAGCTTTCTTT,CASRQGTGGGTEAFF
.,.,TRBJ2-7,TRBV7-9,TGTGCCAGCAGCTTATCCGACCACTACGAGCAGTACTTC,CASSLSDHYEQYF
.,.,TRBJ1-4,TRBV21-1,TGTGCCAGCAGCAAAGAGGGGGGCTCTAATGAAAAACTGTTTTTT,CASSKEGGSNEKLFF
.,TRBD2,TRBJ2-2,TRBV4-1,TGCGCCAGCAGCCCCCTCGGACTAGTCGCCGGGGAGCTGTTTTTT,CASSPLGLVAGELFF
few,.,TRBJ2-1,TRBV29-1,TGCAGCGTTGAAATCCTAGCAAGTGAGCAGTTCTTC,CSVEILASEQFF
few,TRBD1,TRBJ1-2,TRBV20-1,TGCAGTGCTAGCCCAGGACAGGGTGCCGCCTATGGCTACACCTTC,CSASPGQGAAYGYTF
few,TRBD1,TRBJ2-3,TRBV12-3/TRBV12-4,TGTGCCAGCAGTCCCGAGAGACAGGGGTTGGGTATAGATACGCAGTATTTT,CASSPERQGLGIDTQYF
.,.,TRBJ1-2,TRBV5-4,TGTGCCAGCAGCCTCTCGGATAAAAACTATGGCTACACCTTC,CASSLSDKNYGYTF
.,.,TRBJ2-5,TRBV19,TGTGCCAGTCGAAAAGGGGGGGCCCAGTACTTC,CASRKGGAQYF
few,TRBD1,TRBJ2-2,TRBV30,TGTGCCTGGAGTGGAAGGGGGCGACACGGGGAGCTGTTTTTT,CAWSGRGRHGELFF
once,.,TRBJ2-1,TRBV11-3,TGTGCCAGCAGCTTCCACCATTACAATGAGCAGTTCTTC,CASSFHHYNEQFF
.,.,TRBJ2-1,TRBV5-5,TGTGCCAGCAGCTTCTGGGGCGATGAGCAGTTCTTC,CASSFWGDEQFF
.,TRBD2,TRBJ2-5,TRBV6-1,TGTGCCAGCAGCCTACTAGCGGACAATGAGCAGCTCTTC,CASSLLADNEQLF
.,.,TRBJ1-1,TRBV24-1,TGTGCCACCAGTGATTTGGGCCCGGGGGGGACTGAAGCTTTCTTT,CATSDLGPGGTEAFF
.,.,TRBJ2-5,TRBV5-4,TGTGCCAGCAGCCTGATTGGCAACACCCAAGAGACCCAGTACTTC,CASSLIGNTQETQYF
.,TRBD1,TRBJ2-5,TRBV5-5,TGTGCCAGCAGCTTGGCCGGGACAGGGGCGTACCAAGAGACCCAGTACTTC,CASSLAGTGAYQETQYF
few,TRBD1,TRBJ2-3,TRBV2,TGTGCCAGCAGGGACAGGGGGCGCACAGATACGCAGTATTTT,CASRDRGRTDTQYF